This T cell receptor (beta chain) was profiled in a study of T-cell memory formation after mild COVID-19. TCRdb ran MiXCR on the 5' RACE reads and lists one entry per CDR3 protein. The sample holds tens of thousands of distinct CDR3 sequences; 11% to 15% are singletons and the top ten take roughly 33%. After removal of 4 bases from V and 1 base from J, the junction contained 9 bases not matched to a gene. The CDR3 extends over 16 amino acids. The V gene's germline CDR1 is SGDLS and CDR2 YYNGEE. The V gene is TRBV9, the J gene TRBJ2-5; the match to TRBD2 covers 8 bases. The clonotype was recovered from an adult woman who had mild COVID-19 (a few samples of this study predate the infection). Cell type and time point are not known. Material for sequencing was PBMCs or a T cell subset sorted from them (not recorded which). CDR3: CASSPAGGGFQETQYF. The CDR3 coding sequence is TGTGCCAGCAGCCCGGCGGGGGGAGGGTTCCAAGAGACCCAGTACTTC.